The clone carrying this TCR beta chain was detected ten times or more. The target antigen is unknown. The V segment lost 4 bases and the J segment 8 bases; nucleotides outside the gene matches: 13. CDR3 length: 15 amino acids. Looked up from germline, CDR1 is MDHEN and CDR2 is SYDVKM. The data stem from a study of response to subunit inactivated influenza vaccine. Using its own MiXCR run on the RT-PCR reads, TCRdb lists one record per CDR3 protein. The repertoire holds about 500,000 distinct CDR3 sequences, with more than 7% as singletons. Broader study findings: Authors suggested few new T cells are recruited by each seasonal influenza vaccination.

The receptor was isolated from a man aged 50 to 69 who received an inactivated influenza vaccine. The sequencing used PBMCs from blood, collected around 2 years after vaccination. The J gene is TRBJ1-2, the V gene TRBV28; 7 bases line up with TRBD1. CDR3 protein: CASSSIRQGGLGYTF. The CDR3 bases are TGTGCCAGCAGTTCTATCCGACAGGGAGGATTGGGCTACACCTTC.